This is a list of T cell receptor beta chains from one sample in a study of blood T cell repertoires in COVID-19. The assay was immunoSEQ multiplex PCR, and TCRdb's table has in-frame clones only and misses some. The sample records approximately 140,000 clones, 84% being singletons. The sample taken for sequencing was PBMCs or T cells enriched from blood (not recorded which). These receptor sequences come from a woman between 50 and 59 years old with acute COVID-19. CDR3s include the opening cysteine and the closing phenylalanine or tryptophan. The order of the fields is D gene, V gene, J gene, clone size, CDR3 DNA, CDR3 protein. D genes are given only for firm matches. Clone size is stated in some rows and not others, as once, few, many or a class when expanded.

d_call: -
v_call: TRBV5-6
j_call: TRBJ2-2
clone_size: -
cdr3_nt: TGTGCCAGCAGCTTCCAGACATTTCGGGAGCTGTTTTTT
cdr3_aa: CASSFQTFRELFF

d_call: -
v_call: TRBV30
j_call: TRBJ1-2
clone_size: -
cdr3_nt: TGTGCCTGGTTTGCGGGTAACTATGGCTACACCTTC
cdr3_aa: CAWFAGNYGYTF

d_call: TRBD2
v_call: TRBV7-8
j_call: TRBJ2-1
clone_size: -
cdr3_nt: TGTGCCAGCAGCACCCGCCCTAGCGGGGTAAACAATGAGCAGTTCTTC
cdr3_aa: CASSTRPSGVNNEQFF

d_call: -
v_call: TRBV5-8
j_call: TRBJ1-1
clone_size: -
cdr3_nt: TGTGCCAGCAGCTTCGCGGGGAACACTGAAGCTTTCTTT
cdr3_aa: CASSFAGNTEAFF

d_call: TRBD2
v_call: TRBV4-1
j_call: TRBJ2-7
clone_size: -
cdr3_nt: TGCGCCAGCAGCCAAGATGTTGCGGGACTAAGCTACGAGCAGTACTTC
cdr3_aa: CASSQDVAGLSYEQYF

d_call: -
v_call: TRBV5-1
j_call: TRBJ2-1
clone_size: -
cdr3_nt: TGCGCCAGCAGCTCGATTCTAGGGACACGATACAATGAGCAGTTCTTC
cdr3_aa: CASSSILGTRYNEQFF

d_call: TRBD1
v_call: TRBV2
j_call: TRBJ2-1
clone_size: -
cdr3_nt: TGTGCCAGCAGTTCCGGGACAGGGGAGTCTTTAGATGAGCAGTTCTTC
cdr3_aa: CASSSGTGESLDEQFF

d_call: TRBD2
v_call: TRBV19
j_call: TRBJ2-1
clone_size: -
cdr3_nt: TGTGCCAGTAGTAGACTAGCGGGAGTTGGCAATGAGCAGTTCTTC
cdr3_aa: CASSRLAGVGNEQFF

d_call: TRBD1
v_call: TRBV18
j_call: TRBJ1-3
clone_size: -
cdr3_nt: TGTGCCAGCTCACTTGGGACAGGGAGCATTGCTGGAAACACCATATATTTT
cdr3_aa: CASSLGTGSIAGNTIYF

d_call: TRBD1
v_call: TRBV24-1
j_call: TRBJ2-3
clone_size: -
cdr3_nt: TGTGCCACCCAAGGACAGGTCCCTACAGATACGCAGTATTTT
cdr3_aa: CATQGQVPTDTQYF

d_call: -
v_call: TRBV7-8
j_call: TRBJ2-7
clone_size: -
cdr3_nt: TGTGCCAGCAGCCATCCGGGAGCAAGCGGGCAGTACTTC
cdr3_aa: CASSHPGASGQYF

d_call: -
v_call: TRBV18
j_call: TRBJ2-1
clone_size: -
cdr3_nt: TGTGCCAGCTCACAAAACCTACTACAGGCGGTAGGTAATGAGCAGTTCTTC
cdr3_aa: CASSQNLLQAVGNEQFF

d_call: -
v_call: TRBV3-1/TRBV3-2
j_call: TRBJ2-7
clone_size: -
cdr3_nt: TGTGCCAGCAGCGGCCCCTACGAGCAGTACTTC
cdr3_aa: CASSGPYEQYF

d_call: -
v_call: TRBV14
j_call: TRBJ2-7
clone_size: -
cdr3_nt: TGTGCCAGCAGCCCAGGGCTATGGTACGAGCAGTACTTC
cdr3_aa: CASSPGLWYEQYF

d_call: TRBD2
v_call: TRBV19
j_call: TRBJ2-1
clone_size: -
cdr3_nt: TGTGCCAGTAGTTGGGGACTAGCGGACTACAATGAGCAGTTCTTC
cdr3_aa: CASSWGLADYNEQFF

d_call: TRBD1
v_call: TRBV28
j_call: TRBJ1-2
clone_size: -
cdr3_nt: TGTGCCAGCAGGGGACCGGACAGGGAGTATTATGGCTACACCTTC
cdr3_aa: CASRGPDREYYGYTF

d_call: -
v_call: TRBV13
j_call: TRBJ1-1
clone_size: -
cdr3_nt: TGTGCCAGCACCCCAGAGGGGGGGAGGGCTTTCTTT
cdr3_aa: CASTPEGGRAFF

d_call: TRBD1
v_call: TRBV28
j_call: TRBJ2-3
clone_size: -
cdr3_nt: TGTGCCAGCAGTCCCGGACAGGGGCTTCCCACAGATACGCAGTATTTT
cdr3_aa: CASSPGQGLPTDTQYF

d_call: -
v_call: TRBV2
j_call: TRBJ2-5
clone_size: few
cdr3_nt: TGTGCCAGCAGTGAGCAGGACTTAGAGACCCAGTACTTC
cdr3_aa: CASSEQDLETQYF

d_call: TRBD2
v_call: TRBV3-1/TRBV3-2
j_call: TRBJ2-4
clone_size: -
cdr3_nt: TGTGCCAGCAGCCCCGCGGCTAGCGGGAGGAACATTCAGTACTTC
cdr3_aa: CASSPAASGRNIQYF

d_call: -
v_call: TRBV24-1
j_call: TRBJ2-1
clone_size: -
cdr3_nt: TGTGCCACCAGTGAGCCGACCCGTCAGGCTGAGCAGTTCTTC
cdr3_aa: CATSEPTRQAEQFF

d_call: -
v_call: TRBV27
j_call: TRBJ2-7
clone_size: medium-sized
cdr3_nt: TGTGCCAGCAGTACCCGCGACAGAGACTACGAGCAGTACTTC
cdr3_aa: CASSTRDRDYEQYF

d_call: TRBD2
v_call: TRBV7-7
j_call: TRBJ2-1
clone_size: -
cdr3_nt: TGTGCTAGCAGCTTGGGACTAGCGGGACCCCCCCAGTACAATGAGCAGTTCTTC
cdr3_aa: CASSLGLAGPPQYNEQFF

d_call: -
v_call: TRBV5-1
j_call: TRBJ2-7
clone_size: once
cdr3_nt: TGCGCCAGCAGCTTGGAGTCTAGTTACGAGCAGTACTTC
cdr3_aa: CASSLESSYEQYF

d_call: -
v_call: TRBV2
j_call: TRBJ1-2
clone_size: few
cdr3_nt: TGTGCCAGCACCATGCAGGGAAGACATGGGGATGGCTACACCTTC
cdr3_aa: CASTMQGRHGDGYTF

d_call: TRBD2
v_call: TRBV7-6
j_call: TRBJ2-1
clone_size: -
cdr3_nt: TGTGCCAGCAGCCCTACCCCTAGCGGGAGGGCCAGGGAGCAGTTCTTC
cdr3_aa: CASSPTPSGRAREQFF

d_call: TRBD1
v_call: TRBV7-9
j_call: TRBJ2-3
clone_size: -
cdr3_nt: TGTGCCAGCAGCCAGAGGGCAGGGGGCTGGGATACGCAGTATTTT
cdr3_aa: CASSQRAGGWDTQYF

d_call: TRBD2
v_call: TRBV5-1
j_call: TRBJ2-7
clone_size: -
cdr3_nt: TGCGCCAGCAGCTTGGTGGCGGGGGGGATGTACGAGCAGTACTTC
cdr3_aa: CASSLVAGGMYEQYF

d_call: -
v_call: TRBV11-3
j_call: TRBJ2-2
clone_size: once
cdr3_nt: TGTGCCACTCAGCTTAGTAATTCCGGGAAGGGGGAGCTGTTTTTT
cdr3_aa: CATQLSNSGKGELFF

d_call: -
v_call: TRBV4-3
j_call: TRBJ2-1
clone_size: -
cdr3_nt: TGCGCCAGCAGCCAGGAGCCGGGCTCCTACAATGAGCAGTTCTTC
cdr3_aa: CASSQEPGSYNEQFF

d_call: TRBD1
v_call: TRBV7-9
j_call: TRBJ1-4
clone_size: -
cdr3_nt: TGTGCCAGCAGCTCCCGGGACAGTAATGAAAAACTGTTTTTT
cdr3_aa: CASSSRDSNEKLFF

d_call: -
v_call: TRBV12-3/TRBV12-4
j_call: TRBJ2-2
clone_size: -
cdr3_nt: TGTGCCAGCAGTCCGACTAGTTCTGGGGAGCTGTTTTTT
cdr3_aa: CASSPTSSGELFF

d_call: TRBD1
v_call: TRBV5-1
j_call: TRBJ2-5
clone_size: -
cdr3_nt: TGCGCCAGCAGCTTGGGCCCCAACAGGGGTAGTGGAGAGACCCAGTACTTC
cdr3_aa: CASSLGPNRGSGETQYF

d_call: -
v_call: TRBV7-6
j_call: TRBJ1-5
clone_size: -
cdr3_nt: TGTGCCAGCAGCTGGGGGGTTGGTCAGCCCCAGCATTTT
cdr3_aa: CASSWGVGQPQHF

d_call: -
v_call: TRBV6-5
j_call: TRBJ2-3
clone_size: -
cdr3_nt: TGTGCCAGCAGGCGGCTAGCCGGGGGTGATACGCAGTATTTT
cdr3_aa: CASRRLAGGDTQYF

d_call: -
v_call: TRBV7-9
j_call: TRBJ1-1
clone_size: -
cdr3_nt: TGTGCCAGCAGCTTAGCGCAGATAGGGGTGACTGAAGCTTTCTTT
cdr3_aa: CASSLAQIGVTEAFF

d_call: -
v_call: TRBV9
j_call: TRBJ2-1
clone_size: once
cdr3_nt: TGTGCCAGCAGCGTAGACAGGGTCCATGAGCAGTTCTTC
cdr3_aa: CASSVDRVHEQFF

d_call: TRBD2
v_call: TRBV5-1
j_call: TRBJ2-1
clone_size: -
cdr3_nt: TGCGCCAGCAGCTCTAGACCAGCGGGAGGCTCCTACAATGAGCAGTTCTTC
cdr3_aa: CASSSRPAGGSYNEQFF

d_call: -
v_call: TRBV16
j_call: TRBJ2-2
clone_size: once
cdr3_nt: TGTGCCAGCAGCCAAAGGAGGCAGCCCTCAATCATTAAAAGCACCGGGGAGCTGTTTTTT
cdr3_aa: CASSQRRQPSIIKSTGELFF

d_call: -
v_call: TRBV20-1
j_call: TRBJ2-7
clone_size: -
cdr3_nt: TGCAGTGCTAGACAGTCCTACGAGCAGTACTTC
cdr3_aa: CSARQSYEQYF

d_call: TRBD2
v_call: TRBV27
j_call: TRBJ2-7
clone_size: once
cdr3_nt: TGTGCCAGCAGTTTGACTAGCGGATTTTACGAGCAGTACTTC
cdr3_aa: CASSLTSGFYEQYF